The 30 T cell receptor beta chains presented below share a single source sample, sequenced in a study of blood T cell repertoires in COVID-19 (dated by TCRdb to about 2020). The method behind the library was the immunoSEQ multiplex PCR assay. Drawn from immuneACCESS, this table holds only the in-frame rearrangements with V and J called that TCRdb kept. Clones are partly lost; checked studies trace under half to an unresolved V gene and leave the rest unexplained. The table for this sample lists some 240,000 clones; over 70% of them were counted only once. The ten largest clones represent over 2.5% of the sample. The sample was PBMCs or T cells enriched from blood (not recorded which). The receptors come from a woman in her forties who had been exposed to COVID-19.

J is TRBJ2-1 and V is TRBV5-1; 11 bases map to TRBD1. The CDR3 covers 15 residues. Per germline, CDR1 SGHRS and CDR2 YFSETQ. The V gene end was trimmed by 4 bases and the J gene end by 6 bases; junction bases not matched to a gene: 6. The CDR3 DNA reads TGCGCCAGCAGCCTGGACAGGGGGCCGCGCAATGAGCAGTTCTTC. Its translation is CASSLDRGPRNEQFF. The full variable domain, its missing parts supplied by reference TRBV5-1 and TRBJ2-1, is KAGVTQTPRYLIKTRGQQVTLSCSPISGHRSVSWYQQTPGQGLQFLFEYFSETQRNKGNFPGRFSGRQFSNSRSEMNVSTLELGDSALYLCASSLDRGPRNEQFFGPGTRLTVL.

The count of this clone is one. The V gene is TRBV18, the J gene TRBJ1-1; D is unresolved. Trimming left V 6 bases short and J 1 base short, with 9 bases between. Germline values: CDR1 KGHSH, CDR2 LQKENI. The CDR3 extends over 13 amino acids. The CDR3 reads CASSTAGNTEAFF. DNA for the CDR3: TGTGCCAGCTCTACCGCCGGGAACACTGAAGCTTTCTTT.

The J gene is TRBJ1-5, the V gene TRBV6-2 or TRBV6-3; 8 positions match TRBD1. There are 15 residues in the CDR3. V was clipped by 6 bases and J by 4 bases; unmatched bases: 8. CDR1 and CDR2 from the germline V gene are MNHEY and SVGEGT. In DNA, the CDR3 is TGTGCCAGCAGCGACGACAGGGGCTCGAATCAGCCCCAGCATTTT. It is translated as CASSDDRGSNQPQHF.

CDR3 sequence (DNA): TGTGCCAGCCGGCCGACAGGGGACTATGGCTACACCTTC. It translates to CASRPTGDYGYTF. This chain connects TRBV27 to TRBJ1-2; the match to TRBD1 covers 8 bases. The CDR3 extends over 13 amino acids. CDR1 and CDR2 (germline): MNHEY, SMNVEV (reference sequence). V lost 8 bases to trimming and J lost 3 bases; unmatched junction nucleotides: 5.

A remark on this clone: A read error may account for a junction end that differs from germline. The chain is built from TRBV5-1 and TRBJ1-6; D unresolved. Germline V lookup: CDR1 SGHRS, CDR2 YFSETQ. CDR3 length: 14 amino acids. The CDR3 loop reads CASSLGSYNSPLHF. The CDR3 DNA follows: TGTGCCAGCAGCCTCGGCTCCTATAATTCACCCCTCCACTTT.

The chain recombines TRBV7-2 with TRBJ2-2; 8 positions match TRBD1. The J segment lost 6 bases and the V segment lost 3 bases, leaving 6 bases of the junction unmatched. The CDR3 is made up of 15 amino acids. Germline V gene lookup returns CDR1 SGHTA and CDR2 FQGNSA. CDR3 in amino acids: CASSFWQGAPGELFF. CDR3 sequence (DNA): TGTGCCAGCAGCTTTTGGCAGGGGGCGCCCGGGGAGCTGTTTTTT.

The chain combines TRBV18 with TRBJ1-3, with 7 bases fitting TRBD1. This CDR3 spans 16 amino acids. J lost 0 bases, V lost 2 bases, and 4 bases had no gene match. Germline CDR1 and CDR2: KGHSH and LQKENI. CDR3 region: CASSPGTADSGNTIYF. The CDR3 nucleotides read TGTGCCAGCTCACCAGGGACAGCTGACTCTGGAAACACCATATATTTT.

This clone is a singleton in its sample. The chain is built from TRBV7-2 and TRBJ1-4; 8 bases fit TRBD1. Unmatched junction bases numbered 6, after V lost 2 bases and J lost 7 bases. The CDR3 runs 15 residues. The germline gives CDR1 SGHTA, CDR2 FQGNSA. CDR3 loop: CASSLQGAKVEKLFF. For the CDR3, the DNA is TGTGCCAGCAGCTTACAGGGGGCAAAGGTTGAAAAACTGTTTTTT.

The genes are TRBV23-1 and TRBJ1-2; D is undetermined. TRBV23-1 is treated as an ORF (open reading frame) with a function not yet certain. V lost 0 bases, J lost 3 bases, and 14 bases lay in between. This CDR3 is built from 16 residues. The CDR3 DNA is TGCGCCAGCAGTCAATCGACCCCACCTGGAGACTATGGCTACACCTTC. Residues: CASSQSTPPGDYGYTF.

The chain employs TRBV9 and TRBJ2-3; the match to TRBD2 covers 7 bases. This CDR3 has 17 amino acids. Germline assignment: CDR1 SGDLS and CDR2 YYNGEE. J gave up 4 bases and V 0 bases, and 11 bases lay outside the gene matches. CDR3: CASSVGISGRGPDTQYF. The CDR3 coding sequence is TGTGCCAGCAGCGTAGGGATTAGCGGGCGCGGGCCAGATACGCAGTATTTT.

The chain couples TRBV6-5 to TRBJ1-3; maybe TRBD1 (6 bases). From germline, CDR1 is MNHEY and CDR2 SVGAGI. The CDR3 is made up of 15 amino acids. The ends were cut back, 5 bases at V and 4 bases at J, with 15 bases in the middle. The CDR3 sequence: CASSRQAEGGNTIYF. The CDR3 bases are TGTGCCAGCAGTCGACAGGCCGAAGGGGGAAACACCATATATTTT.

The chain's CDR3 is CASRPGGLNSPLHF. The CDR3 region has the DNA TGTGCCAGTAGACCAGGGGGCTTAAATTCACCCCTCCACTTT. The gene calls are TRBV19 and TRBJ1-6, with TRBD1 matching 8 bases. CDR3 length: 14 amino acids. Germline loops: CDR1 LNHDA, CDR2 SQIVND (reference sequence). V lost 6 bases and J lost 7; bases outside the gene matches: 5.

This rearrangement joins TRBV4-3 to TRBJ2-1, with 11 positions matching TRBD2. With 6 bases clipped from V and 4 bases from J, the junction kept 5 bases outside the gene matches. CDR3 size: 15 residues. The germline CDR1 and CDR2 sequences are LGHNA and YSLEER. The CDR3 loop is CASSQLAGAYNEQFF. The DNA of the CDR3 is TGCGCCAGCAGTCAACTAGCGGGAGCTTACAATGAGCAGTTCTTC.

The chain links TRBV28 to TRBJ2-7; TRBD2 matches 8 bases. In germline, CDR1 is MDHEN, CDR2 SYDVKM. V lost 5 bases to trimming and J lost 5 bases; unmatched junction nucleotides: 14. The length of the CDR3 is 16 residues. DNA for the CDR3: TGTGCCAGCAGTCAGAATCGGGGGGGAGGGGTCCACGAGCAGTACTTC. Protein sequence: CASSQNRGGGVHEQYF. The variable domain in full, completed from reference TRBV28 and TRBJ2-7, reads DVKVTQSSRYLVKRTGEKVFLECVQDMDHENMFWYRQDPGLGLRLIYFSYDVKMKEKGDIPEGYSVSREKKERFSLILESASTNQTSMYLCASSQNRGGGVHEQYFGPGTRLTVT.

Written as DNA, the CDR3 is TGTGCCAGCAGCTTAGGGGCCCAGACTAGCGGGAGAGGCGAGCAGTACGTC. Translated: CASSLGAQTSGRGEQYV. This rearrangement joins TRBV11-3 to TRBJ2-7, with 12 bases fitting TRBD2. Looked up from germline, CDR1 is SGHNT and CDR2 is YENEEA. The CDR3 is made up of 17 amino acids. Germline trimming cut 1 base from V and 6 bases from J; bases unmatched to any gene: 10.

The chain recombines TRBV5-8 with TRBJ1-3, with D unresolved. Germline V CDR1 and CDR2: SGHTS, YDEGEE. The V gene lost 2 bases and the J gene lost 7 bases, with 13 bases spanning the gap. This CDR3 comprises 14 residues. The DNA of the CDR3 is TGTGCCAGCAGCTTAAGTTTCGGGTACAACACCATATATTTT. Protein sequence: CASSLSFGYNTIYF.

The J gene is TRBJ1-2, the V gene TRBV11-3; tentative D call: TRBD1 (6 bases). Germline CDR1 reads SGHNT; CDR2 reads YENEEA. V was clipped by 5 bases and J by 4 bases, with 11 bases between them. This CDR3 is 13 amino acids long. The CDR3 DNA sequence: TGTGCCAGCAGCGAGGGGGTCCGCTATGGCTACACCTTC. Its translation: CASSEGVRYGYTF.

J is TRBJ1-1 and V is TRBV7-2, with D perhaps matching TRBD1 (5 bases). From germline, CDR1 is SGHTA and CDR2 FQGNSA. Trimming cost V 5 bases and J 9 bases, with 22 bases left between them. The CDR3 loop spans 15 amino acids. The CDR3 DNA reads TGTGCCAGCAGCCCTAGCTTCGGGGGGTTTTTCCAAGCTTTCTTT. It yields the protein CASSPSFGGFFQAFF. Full variable domain (remainder filled in from reference TRBV7-2 and TRBJ1-1): GAGVSQSPSNKVTEKGKDVELRCDPISGHTALYWYRQSLGQGLEFLIYFQGNSAPDKSGLPSDRFSAERTGGSVSTLTIQRTQQEDSAVYLCASSPSFGGFFQAFFGQGTRLTVV.

The chain carries TRBV4-3 and TRBJ1-4; no clear D gene. V was shortened by 1 base and J by 2 bases, with 8 bases between the two germline ends. This CDR3 is 15 amino acids long. CDR1 and CDR2 from the germline V gene are LGHNA and YSLEER. CDR3 loop: CASSQGSHTNEKLFF. As DNA, the CDR3 is TGCGCCAGCAGCCAAGGGAGTCATACTAATGAAAAACTGTTTTTT.

The chain employs TRBV2 and TRBJ2-3; TRBD1 might be the D (5 bases). CDR3 length: 11 amino acids. With 5 bases removed from V and 6 bases from J, the gap between germline ends came to 6 bases. Germline CDR1 reads SNHLY; CDR2 reads FYNNEI. The CDR3 reads CASSSGDTQYF. The CDR3 nucleotides are TGTGCCAGCAGTTCAGGGGATACGCAGTATTTT. The complete variable domain, with remaining parts taken from reference TRBV2 and TRBJ2-3, reads EPEVTQTPSHQVTQMGQEVILRCVPISNHLYFYWYRQILGQKVEFLVSFYNNEISEKSEIFDDQFSVERPDGSNFTLKIRSTKLEDSAMYFCASSSGDTQYFGPGTRLTVL.

The V gene is TRBV28, the J gene TRBJ1-2; D perhaps matches TRBD1 (5 bases). Germline assignment: CDR1 MDHEN and CDR2 SYDVKM. The V end lost 2 bases, the J end lost 10 bases, and 20 bases lay between the germline ends. This CDR3 spans 15 amino acids. CDR3 sequence (DNA): TGTGCCAGCAGTTTAGCGGGGCGGTCAATAACTTACTACACCTTC. Protein sequence: CASSLAGRSITYYTF.

This clone appeared many times. V usage is TRBV5-6 and J usage is TRBJ1-5; 7 nucleotides match TRBD1. The V and J ends lost 1 base and 4 bases, in that order; junction bases with no gene match: 5. The CDR3 totals 15 residues. CDR1 SGHDT and CDR2 YYEEEE come from the germline V gene. The CDR3 DNA reads as TGTGCCAGCAGCTTGTACAGGGGACCGAATCAGCCCCAGCATTTT. Protein sequence: CASSLYRGPNQPQHF.

This clone has just a few counts. V usage is TRBV19 and J usage is TRBJ2-2; 7 bases are shared with TRBD1. This CDR3 comprises 15 residues. V lost 6 bases to trimming and J lost 4 bases; unmatched junction nucleotides: 8. Germline CDR1 LNHDA, CDR2 SQIVND (reference sequence). The CDR3 bases are TGTGCCAGTAGCCCAAACACAGGGGTCACCGGGGAGCTGTTTTTT. Translating it yields CASSPNTGVTGELFF.

The chain couples TRBV25-1 to TRBJ1-1; possibly TRBD1 for D (6 bases). The V end was cut by 11 bases, the J end by 0 bases, with 13 bases between. Germline CDR1 is MGHDK and CDR2 is SYGVNS. The CDR3 has 13 residues. CDR3 residues: CASGRGLNTEAFF. The CDR3 nucleotides read TGTGCCTCGGGCAGGGGTTTGAACACTGAAGCTTTCTTT.

The V and J genes are TRBV7-3 and TRBJ1-2; 8 bases agree with TRBD1. Germline V gene data show CDR1 as SGHTA and CDR2 as FQGTGA. The V and J ends lost 6 bases and 3 bases, in that order; junction bases with no gene match: 6. This CDR3 has 14 amino acids. The CDR3 DNA follows: TGTGCCAGCAGGGACCCGGGACAGGACTATGGCTACACCTTC. It encodes CASRDPGQDYGYTF.

The rearrangement joins TRBV28 to TRBJ1-1; the D is unclear. The CDR3 spans 17 residues. The V end was cut by 3 bases, the J end by 1 base, with 18 bases between. The germline gives CDR1 MDHEN, CDR2 SYDVKM. Here the CDR3 reads CASSFGGGSGRNTEAFF. DNA for the CDR3: TGTGCCAGCAGTTTTGGTGGAGGCTCGGGGAGGAACACTGAAGCTTTCTTT. The full variable domain, with the rest looked up from reference TRBV28 and TRBJ1-1, is DVKVTQSSRYLVKRTGEKVFLECVQDMDHENMFWYRQDPGLGLRLIYFSYDVKMKEKGDIPEGYSVSREKKERFSLILESASTNQTSMYLCASSFGGGSGRNTEAFFGQGTRLTVV.

CDR3 DNA sequence: TGTGCCACCAGTGATTCAGGGACAGTCCTCAATCAGCCCCAGCATTTT. The encoded protein is CATSDSGTVLNQPQHF. The rearrangement uses TRBV24-1 and TRBJ1-5; 7 bases match TRBD1. V gave up 2 bases and J gave up 3 bases; unmatched junction bases: 6. The CDR3 covers 16 residues. CDR1 KGHDR and CDR2 SFDVKD come from the germline V gene.

The chain couples TRBV4-3 to TRBJ1-1, with TRBD1 as a possible D gene (5 bases). The V end was cut by 1 base, the J end by 0 bases, with 9 bases between. This CDR3 has 15 residues. From germline, CDR1 is LGHNA and CDR2 YSLEER. The CDR3 region has the DNA TGCGCCAGCAGCCAAGGCAGGACAATGAACACTGAAGCTTTCTTT. The encoded protein is CASSQGRTMNTEAFF.

The rearrangement joins TRBV7-2 to TRBJ1-6; 7 bases map to TRBD1. V gave up 0 bases and J gave up 10 bases; unmatched junction bases: 3. Germline CDR1 is SGHTA and CDR2 is FQGNSA. There are 14 residues in the CDR3. CDR3 in amino acids: CASSLATGNSPLHF. The CDR3 bases are TGTGCCAGCAGCTTAGCGACAGGGAACTCACCCCTCCACTTT. Full variable domain (missing parts from reference TRBV7-2 and TRBJ1-6): GAGVSQSPSNKVTEKGKDVELRCDPISGHTALYWYRQSLGQGLEFLIYFQGNSAPDKSGLPSDRFSAERTGGSVSTLTIQRTQQEDSAVYLCASSLATGNSPLHFGNGTRLTVT.

This clone showed up just once. J is TRBJ1-5 and V is TRBV7-9, with a weak D call TRBD1 (5 bases). Germline V gene data show CDR1 as SEHNR and CDR2 as FQNEAQ (reference sequence). The ends were cut back, 5 bases at V and 9 bases at J, with 14 bases in the middle. CDR3 size: 13 residues. Here the CDR3 reads CASSPQGVGPQHF. In DNA, the CDR3 is TGTGCCAGCAGCCCCCAAGGGGTCGGGCCCCAGCATTTT.